This T cell receptor (beta chain) was recorded in a study of blood T cell repertoires in COVID-19. After removal of 0 bases from V and 0 bases from J, the junction contained 7 bases not matched to a gene. CDR1 is LNHDA and CDR2 is SQIVND in the germline V gene (reference sequence). The CDR3 is 19 residues long. Libraries were prepared by immunoSEQ multiplex PCR; TCRdb keeps only in-frame clonotypes and omits some of them. The profile covers approximately 300,000 clones, with roughly 90% appearing a single time and under 20% taken by the ten largest. The chain couples TRBV19 to TRBJ2-1, with 11 bases fitting TRBD2. Sequencing was done on a sample of PBMCs or T cells enriched from blood (not recorded which). The receptor comes from a woman in her 30s who had recovered from COVID-19. CDR3 loop: CASSIDGLAGGSSYNEQFF. CDR3 coding DNA: TGTGCCAGTAGTATAGATGGGCTAGCGGGAGGAAGCTCCTACAATGAGCAGTTCTTC.